One sample yielded the 31 T cell receptor beta chains listed below, sequenced in a study of T-cell reconstitution after alpha-beta-depleted transplantation in children. Unique molecular identifiers tagged the TCRbeta library. TCRdb re-called the PCR reads through MiXCR, storing one row per CDR3 protein. The sample carries some 290,000 distinct CDR3 sequences, more than 20% recorded once. The starting material was PBMCs, mostly from graft donor cells, obtained 180 days after TCRalphabeta/CD19-depleted stem cell transplant. These receptors were collected from a male patient younger than 18 who had a stem cell transplant for acute lymphoblastic leukemia, so the T cells may come from the graft donor.

The chain recombines TRBV20-1 with TRBJ2-7, with D perhaps TRBD2 (7 bases). Trimming stripped 3 bases from V and 2 bases from J, with 14 bases between. Germline CDR1 reads DFQATT; CDR2 reads SNEGSKA (reference sequence). The CDR3 runs to 14 residues. CDR3: CSASSGGGPYEQYF. CDR3 DNA: TGCAGTGCTAGTTCTGGGGGGGGCCCCTACGAGCAGTACTTC.

This chain uses TRBV19 with TRBJ2-3; TRBD2 matches 7 bases. Germline V CDR1 and CDR2: LNHDA, SQIVND (reference sequence). This CDR3 has 16 amino acids. V shed 4 bases, J shed 4 bases, and the junction held 11 bases outside the gene matches. In DNA, the CDR3 is TGTGCCAGTAGTAGAAGTGTTATGCTAGCGGCAGATACGCAGTATTTT. Its protein is CASSRSVMLAADTQYF.

This clonotype was observed a few times. V is TRBV20-1 and J is TRBJ2-1, with D possibly matching TRBD2 (5 bases). From germline, CDR1 is DFQATT and CDR2 SNEGSKA (reference sequence). With 6 bases removed from V and 4 bases from J, the gap between germline ends came to 16 bases. The CDR3 loop spans 14 amino acids. This chain's CDR3 is CSAPRTFGYNEQFF. CDR3 nucleotide sequence: TGCAGTGCCCCCCGGACTTTCGGGTACAATGAGCAGTTCTTC.

This clonotype was detected once. The chain has TRBV24-1 and TRBJ1-5; a weak D match, TRBD1 (5 bases). There are 17 residues in the CDR3. V was shortened by 4 bases and J by 4 bases, with 19 bases between the two germline ends. CDR1 and CDR2 (germline): KGHDR, SFDVKD. The DNA for the CDR3 is TGTGCCACCAGTGACCGTGGGACCTCAAAGGCGAATCAGCCCCAGCATTTT. It codes for CATSDRGTSKANQPQHF.

This clonotype occurred a few times. The chain recombines TRBV29-1 with TRBJ2-7, with D perhaps TRBD2 (5 bases). The CDR3 has 14 residues. CDR1 is SQVTM and CDR2 is ANQGSEA in the germline V gene. V was trimmed by 0 bases and J by 0 bases, leaving 9 bases between them. For the CDR3, the DNA is TGCAGCGTTGAAGACCCGGGGTACTCCTACGAGCAGTACTTC. Protein product: CSVEDPGYSYEQYF.

This chain links TRBV15 with TRBJ1-1; D gene uncertain. The CDR3 is made up of 14 amino acids. The germline V and J ends were trimmed by 3 bases and 5 bases, with 13 bases remaining between them. Germline V gives CDR1 LNHNV, CDR2 YYDKDF (reference sequence). DNA of the CDR3: TGTGCCACCAGCAGCTATGTTTTGGGTACTGAAGCTTTCTTT. Protein: CATSSYVLGTEAFF.

This clonotype was seen a handful of times. The gene calls are TRBV6-5 and TRBJ1-2; D is perhaps TRBD1 (6 bases). The CDR3 contains 13 residues. The V gene's germline CDR1 is MNHEY and CDR2 SVGAGI. V gave up 3 bases and J gave up 7 bases, with 12 bases separating them. The CDR3 DNA sequence: TGTGCCAGCAGTTATGGACAGTTTGCTGGCTACACCTTC. It specifies CASSYGQFAGYTF.

The rearrangement joins TRBV20-1 to TRBJ2-5; TRBD2 might be the D (5 bases). Looked up from germline, CDR1 is DFQATT and CDR2 is SNEGSKA (reference sequence). The CDR3 is made up of 12 amino acids. V was shortened by 2 bases and J by 2 bases, with 6 bases between the two germline ends. CDR3 DNA sequence: TGCAGTGCTAGACTAGCACAAGAGACCCAGTACTTC. Translation: CSARLAQETQYF.

This clonotype was seen more than once but under ten times. V usage is TRBV20-1 and J usage is TRBJ2-7; D unresolved. Trimming stripped 3 bases from V and 2 bases from J, with 14 bases between. There are 14 residues in the CDR3. Germline assignment: CDR1 DFQATT and CDR2 SNEGSKA (reference sequence). For the CDR3, the DNA is TGCAGTGCTAGCATCCAGTTTTACCCCTACGAGCAGTACTTC. Translation gives CSASIQFYPYEQYF.

This clonotype has just a few counts. The chain uses TRBV29-1 and TRBJ2-1, with 9 bases fitting TRBD2. Germline CDR1 and CDR2: SQVTM and ANQGSEA. The J segment lost 15 bases and the V segment lost 7 bases, leaving 22 bases of the junction unmatched. The CDR3 has 15 residues. The CDR3 DNA reads TGCAGCGCCCTGTACGCGGGAGGGCCCCGGACACTCTGGTTCTTC. This codes for CSALYAGGPRTLWFF.

The sample holds a few counts of this clonotype. The chain recombines TRBV7-3 with TRBJ2-7; tentatively, D is TRBD1 (8 bases). The V and J ends lost 5 bases and 1 base respectively, with 15 bases between them. The length of the CDR3 is 15 residues. The germline gives CDR1 SGHTA, CDR2 FQGTGA. CDR3 residues: CASSTDRGGSYEQYF. In DNA form, the CDR3 reads TGTGCCAGCAGCACCGACAGGGGAGGGTCCTACGAGCAGTACTTC. Filled out from reference TRBV7-3 and TRBJ2-7, the complete variable domain reads GAGVSQTPSNKVTEKGKYVELRCDPISGHTALYWYRQSLGQGPEFLIYFQGTGAADDSGLPNDRFFAVRPEGSVSTLKIQRTERGDSAVYLCASSTDRGGSYEQYFGPGTRLTVT.

The J gene is TRBJ1-1, the V gene TRBV12-3 or TRBV12-4; D is possibly TRBD1 (5 bases). Trimming left V 4 bases short and J 0 bases short, with 21 bases between. CDR3 length: 18 residues. CDR3 nucleotide sequence: TGTGCCAGCAGTTATATGAGGGACCGCCGCGTAATGAACACTGAAGCTTTCTTT. It translates to CASSYMRDRRVMNTEAFF.

This chain connects TRBV9 to TRBJ1-1; tentative D call: TRBD1 (5 bases). Germline V gene data show CDR1 as SGDLS and CDR2 as YYNGEE. The length of the CDR3 is 15 residues. V was clipped by 5 bases and J by 0 bases, with 14 bases between them. The CDR3 protein is CASSPGTAMNTEAFF. DNA of the CDR3: TGTGCCAGCAGTCCGGGGACGGCCATGAACACTGAAGCTTTCTTT.

This clonotype was recorded only once. The chain employs TRBV11-2 and TRBJ1-5, with D tentatively TRBD1 (6 bases). Between the trimmed V and J ends, which lost 5 bases and 0 bases, there was a span of 11 bases. Germline loops: CDR1 SGHAT, CDR2 FQNNGV. The length of the CDR3 is 15 residues. CDR3 coding DNA: TGTGCCAGCAGCCCCGGGACACCTAGCAATCAGCCCCAGCATTTT. Protein product: CASSPGTPSNQPQHF.

This clonotype was observed a handful of times. The genes are TRBV20-1 and TRBJ2-5, with D possibly TRBD2 on 6 matching bases. The CDR3 runs 12 residues. Per the germline V gene, CDR1 is DFQATT and CDR2 is SNEGSKA (reference sequence). Trimming cost V 4 bases and J 5 bases, with 11 bases left between them. For the CDR3, the DNA is TGCAGTGCTACATCTAGCGTTGAGACCCAGTACTTC. Encoded protein: CSATSSVETQYF.

This clonotype was counted only a few times. This chain joins TRBV6-5 and TRBJ2-3; the D gene is possibly TRBD2 (6 bases). V was trimmed by 2 bases and J by 6 bases, leaving 15 bases between them. Germline V CDR1 and CDR2: MNHEY, SVGAGI. This CDR3 comprises 15 residues. The CDR3 region has the DNA TGTGCCAGCAGTTACGGGACTCCCCGTCGGGATACGCAGTATTTT. Its protein is CASSYGTPRRDTQYF.

The chain has TRBV7-8 and TRBJ2-1, with TRBD2 identical over 12 bases. Germline V gene data show CDR1 as SGHVS and CDR2 as FQNEAQ. The V gene end was trimmed by 0 bases and the J gene end by 6 bases; junction bases not matched to a gene: 3. The CDR3 spans 16 residues. The CDR3 DNA reads TGTGCCAGCAGCTTAGCGCCTAGCGGGAGGGTCAATGAGCAGTTCTTC. It specifies CASSLAPSGRVNEQFF.

The CDR3 DNA is TGCAGCGTTGAAAGTGGGATGGACTCCTACGAGCAGTACTTC. Translated, it gives CSVESGMDSYEQYF. The chain is built from TRBV29-1 and TRBJ2-7; D is undetermined. With 2 bases removed from V and 0 bases from J, the gap between germline ends came to 11 bases. CDR1 and CDR2 from the germline V gene are SQVTM and ANQGSEA. The CDR3 contains 14 residues.

This chain joins TRBV24-1 and TRBJ2-3; TRBD2 might be the D (7 bases). The CDR3 sequence is 14 residues long. V gave up 10 bases and J gave up 7 bases, with 20 bases separating them. Per the germline V gene, CDR1 is KGHDR and CDR2 is SFDVKD. The CDR3: CATAKGGARNTQYF. The CDR3 DNA is TGTGCCACGGCGAAAGGGGGGGCGAGGAATACGCAGTATTTT.

This clonotype was counted many times. V usage is TRBV7-3 and J usage is TRBJ2-3, with 9 bases that match TRBD1. Per germline, CDR1 SGHTA and CDR2 FQGTGA. The CDR3 extends over 15 amino acids. J gave up 2 bases and V 5 bases, and 5 bases lay outside the gene matches. DNA of the CDR3: TGTGCCAGCAGCCCTGGACAGGGGTTCACAGATACGCAGTATTTT. Amino acid sequence: CASSPGQGFTDTQYF.

The chain links TRBV20-1 to TRBJ1-5; tentatively, D is TRBD1 (5 bases). This CDR3 spans 15 amino acids. V was pared by 6 bases and J by 4 bases, with 19 bases between. Germline lookup yields CDR1 DFQATT and CDR2 SNEGSKA (reference sequence). In DNA, the CDR3 is TGCAGTGCCGACCCCAGAGGGGAACTAAATCAGCCCCAGCATTTT. Protein: CSADPRGELNQPQHF.

J is TRBJ2-1 and V is TRBV7-9; no clear D. CDR3 length: 12 amino acids. Germline loops: CDR1 SEHNR, CDR2 FQNEAQ (reference sequence). V lost 4 bases, J lost 4 bases, and 5 bases lay in between. As DNA, the CDR3 is TGTGCCAGCAGCTATCAATACAATGAGCAGTTCTTC. Its translation: CASSYQYNEQFF.

The V gene is TRBV7-9, the J gene TRBJ2-7; TRBD2 might be the D (6 bases). The CDR3 runs 16 residues. The germline CDR1 and CDR2 sequences are SEHNR and FQNEAQ (reference sequence). V gave up 5 bases and J gave up 4 bases, with 21 bases separating them. CDR3 sequence (DNA): TGTGCCAGCAGCGCGCCTCTAGCGACCGTCTCTTACGAGCAGTACTTC. Amino acids: CASSAPLATVSYEQYF.

The chain recombines TRBV12-5 with TRBJ2-7; 10 bases line up with TRBD1. V lost 2 bases to trimming and J lost 6 bases; unmatched junction nucleotides: 7. CDR1 is LGHNT and CDR2 is FRNRAP in the germline V gene. The CDR3 is 15 residues long. The CDR3 reads CASGLSGTGDREQYF. CDR3 sequence (DNA): TGTGCTAGTGGTTTGTCGGGGACAGGGGATCGCGAGCAGTACTTC.

This clonotype was counted a few times. The chain employs TRBV12-3 or TRBV12-4 and TRBJ2-1; D is uncertain. CDR3 length equals 15 residues. V was clipped by 1 base and J by 5 bases, with 12 bases between them. The CDR3 sequence: CASSLGGSGNNEQFF. CDR3 sequence (DNA): TGTGCCAGCAGTTTAGGGGGTAGTGGGAACAATGAGCAGTTCTTC.

The V and J genes are TRBV20-1 and TRBJ1-5; D gene uncertain. The CDR3 totals 14 residues. Germline V lookup: CDR1 DFQATT, CDR2 SNEGSKA (reference sequence). Trimming stripped 0 bases from V and 8 bases from J, with 14 bases between. The CDR3 DNA sequence: TGCAGTGCTAGAGATTTATGGGGTTTTGAGCCCCAGCATTTT. Encoded protein: CSARDLWGFEPQHF.

The chain has TRBV7-2 and TRBJ1-4; no definite D call. With 5 bases removed from V and 5 bases from J, the gap between germline ends came to 12 bases. The length of the CDR3 is 14 residues. Germline V CDR1 and CDR2: SGHTA, FQGNSA. The CDR3 protein is CASSRELRNEKLFF. DNA of the CDR3: TGTGCCAGCAGCCGGGAGCTCCGAAATGAAAAACTGTTTTTT.

This sequence joins TRBV11-2 and TRBJ2-7; TRBD1 agrees at 9 bases. Germline trimming cut 3 bases from V and 0 bases from J; bases unmatched to any gene: 9. This CDR3 is 17 amino acids long. Germline V CDR1 and CDR2: SGHAT, FQNNGV. The CDR3 bases are TGTGCCAGCAGCTTCCCGGCTGGACAGGGGACCTCCTACGAGCAGTACTTC. It translates to CASSFPAGQGTSYEQYF.

This clonotype came up a few times. V gene TRBV11-1 combines with J gene TRBJ2-6; 8 nucleotides line up with TRBD2. CDR1 and CDR2 from the germline V gene are SGHAT and FQDESV (reference sequence). The CDR3 consists of 19 residues. V gave up 5 bases and J gave up 0 bases; unmatched junction bases: 12. The CDR3 DNA is TGTGCCAGCAGCAACCCCAATCTAGCGGGTGCCTCTGGGGCCAACGTCCTGACTTTC. Encoded protein: CASSNPNLAGASGANVLTF.

This clonotype was seen more than once but under ten times. Germline and junction disagree at one end, which may indicate a read error. The chain uses TRBV7-9 and TRBJ1-2, with D tentatively TRBD1 (5 bases). The germline CDR1 and CDR2 sequences are SEHNR and FQNEAQ (reference sequence). CDR3 length: 13 residues. The CDR3 here is CASSLAAGNGYTF. CDR3 sequence (DNA): TGTGCCAGTAGCTTAGCGGCAGGGAATGGCTACACCTTC.

In this sample, this clonotype turned up a few times. CDR3: CSARGQPRDFMNTEAFF. Written as DNA, the CDR3 is TGCAGTGCTCGGGGACAGCCCCGCGACTTCATGAACACTGAAGCTTTCTTT. The gene calls are TRBV20-1 and TRBJ1-1, with 7 bases aligning to TRBD1. The ends lost 5 bases at V and 0 bases at J; junction bases unmatched: 15. Germline lookup yields CDR1 DFQATT and CDR2 SNEGSKA (reference sequence). The CDR3 length is 17 residues.